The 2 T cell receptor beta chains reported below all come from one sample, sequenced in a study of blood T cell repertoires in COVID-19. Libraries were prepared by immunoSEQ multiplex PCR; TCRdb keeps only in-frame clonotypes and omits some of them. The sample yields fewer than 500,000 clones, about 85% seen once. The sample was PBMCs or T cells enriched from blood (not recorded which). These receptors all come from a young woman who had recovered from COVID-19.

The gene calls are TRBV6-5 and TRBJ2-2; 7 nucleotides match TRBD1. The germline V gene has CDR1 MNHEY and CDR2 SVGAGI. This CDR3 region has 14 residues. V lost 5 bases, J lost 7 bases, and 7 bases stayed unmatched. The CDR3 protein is CASSRDRDDGELFF. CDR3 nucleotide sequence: TGTGCCAGCAGTCGAGACAGGGATGACGGGGAGCTGTTTTTT.

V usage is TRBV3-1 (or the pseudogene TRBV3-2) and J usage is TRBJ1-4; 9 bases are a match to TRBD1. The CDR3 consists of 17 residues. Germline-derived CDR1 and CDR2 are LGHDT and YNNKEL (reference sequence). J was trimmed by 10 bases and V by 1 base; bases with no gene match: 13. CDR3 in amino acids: CASSQAQAGQGLGKLFF. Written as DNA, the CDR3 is TGTGCCAGCAGCCAAGCCCAAGCGGGACAGGGTTTGGGAAAACTGTTTTTT.